Listed below are T cell receptor beta chains from one sample, sequenced in a study of human T cells and chemical hapten exposure. TCRdb re-derived calls from the RACE reads in MiXCR, one entry per CDR3 protein. The sample carries approximately 100,000 distinct CDR3 sequences, approximately 10% recorded once. The sample was whole blood, taken in connection with sensitization to the hapten diphenylcyclopropenone (DPC). These TCRs come from a woman aged 40 to 50 with alopecia areata. Some clones in this sample may be carry-over from other donors' samples. CDR3s include the opening cysteine and the closing phenylalanine or tryptophan. The D gene is left open where the match is weak. Where a row states a size, it is once, few, many or the class of an expanded clone; other rows omit it.

V gene: TRBV25-1
clone size: .
D gene: .
J gene: TRBJ2-3
CDR3 protein: CASSRYRESTDTQYF
CDR3 DNA: TGTGCCAGCAGCCGCTACCGGGAGTCAACAGATACGCAGTATTTT

V gene: TRBV7-9
clone size: many
D gene: TRBD1
J gene: TRBJ2-3
CDR3 protein: CASLRTGGAGDTQYF
CDR3 DNA: TGTGCCAGCCTAAGGACAGGGGGCGCAGGAGATACGCAGTATTTT

V gene: TRBV19
clone size: few
D gene: .
J gene: TRBJ2-5
CDR3 protein: CASAVQETQYF
CDR3 DNA: TGTGCCAGTGCAGTCCAAGAGACCCAGTACTTC

V gene: TRBV11-2
clone size: many
D gene: .
J gene: TRBJ2-7
CDR3 protein: CASSLVGIYEQYF
CDR3 DNA: TGTGCCAGCAGCTTAGTGGGCATTTACGAGCAGTACTTC

V gene: TRBV6-5
clone size: .
D gene: TRBD1
J gene: TRBJ2-7
CDR3 protein: CASSYPRTGWYEQYF
CDR3 DNA: TGTGCCAGCAGTTACCCGAGGACAGGGTGGTACGAGCAGTACTTC

V gene: TRBV29-1
clone size: few
D gene: .
J gene: TRBJ2-5
CDR3 protein: CSVPQETQYF
CDR3 DNA: TGCAGCGTCCCACAAGAGACCCAGTACTTC

V gene: TRBV7-2
clone size: few
D gene: .
J gene: TRBJ1-5
CDR3 protein: CASSLGVSGGQPQHF
CDR3 DNA: TGTGCCAGCAGCTTAGGCGTGTCGGGAGGTCAGCCCCAGCATTTT

V gene: TRBV7-2
clone size: .
D gene: .
J gene: TRBJ1-2
CDR3 protein: CASSLEIRGGGYTF
CDR3 DNA: TGTGCCAGCAGCTTAGAGATCCGGGGAGGAGGCTACACCTTC

V gene: TRBV6-2/TRBV6-3
clone size: .
D gene: TRBD1
J gene: TRBJ1-1
CDR3 protein: CASSGGTGNTEAFF
CDR3 DNA: TGTGCCAGCAGTGGCGGGACAGGGAACACTGAAGCTTTCTTT

V gene: TRBV30
clone size: many
D gene: TRBD1
J gene: TRBJ2-1
CDR3 protein: CAWSGQGRNEQFF
CDR3 DNA: TGTGCCTGGAGTGGACAGGGGAGGAATGAGCAGTTCTTC

V gene: TRBV2
clone size: many
D gene: TRBD1
J gene: TRBJ1-5
CDR3 protein: CASSRDRGLQPQHF
CDR3 DNA: TGTGCCAGCAGCCGGGACAGGGGGCTTCAGCCCCAGCATTTT

V gene: TRBV20-1
clone size: few
D gene: .
J gene: TRBJ2-6
CDR3 protein: CSSDRANVLTF
CDR3 DNA: TGCAGTTCAGACAGGGCCAACGTCCTGACTTTC

V gene: TRBV27
clone size: .
D gene: TRBD2
J gene: TRBJ2-3
CDR3 protein: CASSSGGRALDTQYF
CDR3 DNA: TGTGCCAGCAGCTCTGGCGGGAGGGCCTTAGATACGCAGTATTTT

V gene: TRBV19
clone size: many
D gene: .
J gene: TRBJ2-7
CDR3 protein: CASSTGTYEQYF
CDR3 DNA: TGTGCCAGTAGTACAGGTACCTACGAGCAGTACTTC

V gene: TRBV18
clone size: many
D gene: .
J gene: TRBJ1-2
CDR3 protein: CASSPSGSKGGGYTF
CDR3 DNA: TGTGCCAGCTCACCCTCAGGCAGCAAGGGTGGTGGCTACACCTTC

V gene: TRBV27
clone size: few
D gene: TRBD1
J gene: TRBJ2-1
CDR3 protein: CASSLLGGGEQFF
CDR3 DNA: TGTGCCAGCAGTTTACTAGGGGGCGGTGAGCAGTTCTTC

V gene: TRBV7-2
clone size: few
D gene: TRBD2
J gene: TRBJ2-7
CDR3 protein: CASSRSRDYYEQYF
CDR3 DNA: TGTGCCAGCAGCCGTTCTCGGGACTACTACGAGCAGTACTTC

V gene: TRBV9
clone size: few
D gene: TRBD1
J gene: TRBJ2-1
CDR3 protein: CASSAGTEAYNEQFF
CDR3 DNA: TGTGCCAGCAGCGCCGGGACAGAGGCCTACAATGAGCAGTTCTTC

V gene: TRBV11-2
clone size: few
D gene: .
J gene: TRBJ1-1
CDR3 protein: CASSFLGSEAFF
CDR3 DNA: TGTGCCAGCAGCTTTTTAGGTTCTGAAGCTTTCTTT

V gene: TRBV28
clone size: many
D gene: TRBD2
J gene: TRBJ2-7
CDR3 protein: CASSLGLAEGQYF
CDR3 DNA: TGTGCCAGCAGTTTAGGACTAGCGGAAGGGCAGTACTTC

V gene: TRBV19
clone size: few
D gene: TRBD2
J gene: TRBJ2-2
CDR3 protein: CASSILAGSPGELFF
CDR3 DNA: TGTGCCAGTAGTATTCTAGCGGGGTCCCCCGGGGAGCTGTTTTTT

V gene: TRBV6-1
clone size: many
D gene: .
J gene: TRBJ2-5
CDR3 protein: CASRRGFQETQYF
CDR3 DNA: TGTGCCAGCAGGCGGGGTTTCCAAGAGACCCAGTACTTC

V gene: TRBV4-3
clone size: many
D gene: .
J gene: TRBJ2-1
CDR3 protein: CASSQDLAGRAPYNEQFF
CDR3 DNA: TGCGCCAGCAGCCAAGATCTAGCCGGACGGGCCCCCTACAATGAGCAGTTCTTC

V gene: TRBV7-2
clone size: .
D gene: .
J gene: TRBJ2-7
CDR3 protein: CASSPSMGFYEQYF
CDR3 DNA: TGTGCCAGCAGCCCAAGCATGGGATTCTACGAGCAGTACTTC

V gene: TRBV27
clone size: few
D gene: .
J gene: TRBJ1-6
CDR3 protein: CASSWRTDNSPLHF
CDR3 DNA: TGTGCCAGCAGTTGGCGTACAGACAATTCACCCCTCCACTTT

V gene: TRBV12-3/TRBV12-4
clone size: .
D gene: .
J gene: TRBJ2-1
CDR3 protein: CASSPDDGRGQFF
CDR3 DNA: TGTGCCAGCAGTCCCGACGATGGCCGAGGGCAGTTCTTC